A single sample gave rise to the 29 T cell receptor beta chains below, sequenced in a study of PD-1 blockade in mismatch repair-deficient tumors. TCRdb's table, derived via immunoSEQ multiplex PCR, lists solely in-frame clones and lacks some. This table holds roughly 49,000 clones, more than 65% found once. Sequences were derived from PBMCs, sampled before pembrolizumab treatment. All receptors derive from an adult with mismatch repair-deficient cancer.

V usage is TRBV4-1 and J usage is TRBJ2-7, with TRBD2 matching over 9 bases. J lost 4 bases, V lost 5 bases, and 9 bases had no gene match. Germline CDR1 is MGHRA and CDR2 is YSYEKL. The CDR3 sequence is 15 residues long. The CDR3 bases are TGCGCCAGCAGCAAGATAGCGGGAGAATTATACGAGCAGTACTTC. Protein product: CASSKIAGELYEQYF.

V gene TRBV11-2 combines with J gene TRBJ2-7, with D possibly matching TRBD2 (5 bases). Germline V gene data show CDR1 as SGHAT and CDR2 as FQNNGV. V was pared by 1 base and J by 2 bases, with 12 bases between. CDR3 length: 15 amino acids. CDR3 in amino acids: CASSLGGAHTYEQYF. The CDR3 coding sequence is TGTGCCAGCAGCTTAGGGGGAGCCCATACCTACGAGCAGTACTTC.

The chain links TRBV28 to TRBJ2-1, with TRBD2 matching over 9 bases. Germline V gene lookup returns CDR1 MDHEN and CDR2 SYDVKM. CDR3 length: 16 residues. V gave up 5 bases and J gave up 6 bases; unmatched junction bases: 11. The CDR3 protein is CASSRFFTSGPNEQFF. CDR3 coding DNA: TGTGCCAGCAGTCGTTTCTTTACTAGCGGGCCCAATGAGCAGTTCTTC.

This clone rates as medium-sized (0.01 to 0.1%). The V call is TRBV9, the J call TRBJ2-7; D remains unclear. The CDR3 runs to 15 residues. Germline lookup yields CDR1 SGDLS and CDR2 YYNGEE. Trimming took off 4 bases at V and 5 bases at J, with 19 bases between the two ends. The CDR3 DNA is TGTGCCAGCAGCCCCTCGGCACTAACCGGGCACGAGCAGTACTTC. Protein: CASSPSALTGHEQYF. Supplemented by reference TRBV9 and TRBJ2-7, the full variable domain reads DSGVTQTPKHLITATGQRVTLRCSPRSGDLSVYWYQQSLDQGLQFLIQYYNGEERAKGNILERFSAQQFPDLHSELNLSSLELGDSALYFCASSPSALTGHEQYFGPGTRLTVT.

The CDR3 DNA follows: TGTGCCAGCAGGGGTTGGGCGGGACAGGGGTTCTCCTACGAGCAGTACTTC. Protein product: CASRGWAGQGFSYEQYF. This chain uses TRBV27 with TRBJ2-7; 10 nucleotides line up with TRBD1. CDR1 and CDR2 (germline): MNHEY, SMNVEV (reference sequence). The CDR3 totals 17 residues. Germline trimming cut 6 bases from V and 0 bases from J; bases unmatched to any gene: 11.

V is TRBV28 and J is TRBJ1-1, with TRBD1 matching 7 bases. This CDR3 is 14 amino acids long. Per the germline V gene, CDR1 is MDHEN and CDR2 is SYDVKM. The ends lost 8 bases at V and 1 base at J; junction bases unmatched: 7. CDR3 loop: CASRAGTANTEAFF. CDR3 bases: TGTGCCAGCCGTGCGGGGACAGCGAACACTGAAGCTTTCTTT.

The rearrangement uses TRBV6-1 and TRBJ2-3; tentatively, D is TRBD1 (5 bases). Germline V gene sequence: CDR1 MNHNS, CDR2 SASEGT. CDR3 length equals 14 residues. V was shortened by 8 bases and J by 4 bases, with 16 bases between the two germline ends. The CDR3 nucleotides are TGTGCCAGCGGTCAGGGTGTGGGTGCAGATACGCAGTATTTT. Its translation is CASGQGVGADTQYF.

J is TRBJ2-5 and V is TRBV7-2; a possible D gene is TRBD2 (7 bases). This CDR3 has 14 residues. Looked up from germline, CDR1 is SGHTA and CDR2 is FQGNSA. Between the trimmed V and J ends, which lost 4 bases and 5 bases, there was a span of 14 bases. CDR3 coding DNA: TGTGCCAGCAGCTCCCTCGGGGGGCGGGAGACCCAGTACTTC. This translates into CASSSLGGRETQYF.

The chain employs TRBV5-1 and TRBJ2-3; TRBD1 is a possible D gene (5 bases). The CDR3 length is 14 residues. Germline V gene data show CDR1 as SGHRS and CDR2 as YFSETQ. The V and J ends lost 3 bases and 6 bases respectively, with 14 bases between them. The CDR3 DNA reads as TGCGCCAGCAGCTATCGGACATGGCCGGATACGCAGTATTTT. As protein: CASSYRTWPDTQYF.

The chain is built from TRBV5-1 and TRBJ2-7; 16 bases map to TRBD2. The CDR3 covers 15 residues. The germline V gene has CDR1 SGHRS and CDR2 YFSETQ. The V gene end was trimmed by 4 bases and the J gene end by 6 bases; junction bases not matched to a gene: 4. The chain's CDR3 is CASSAGLAGGGEQYF. The CDR3, as DNA: TGCGCCAGCAGCGCGGGACTAGCGGGAGGGGGCGAGCAGTACTTC.

V is TRBV7-6 and J is TRBJ2-3, with 8 bases lining up with TRBD2. The CDR3 is made up of 15 amino acids. Germline assignment: CDR1 SGHVS and CDR2 FNYEAQ. V was pared by 1 base and J by 3 bases, with 3 bases of the junction left unmatched. CDR3 region: CASSLVGGGTDTQYF. In DNA form, the CDR3 reads TGTGCCAGCAGCTTAGTGGGCGGGGGGACAGATACGCAGTATTTT.

The CDR3 region is CASSLDFGGNTEAFF. The CDR3 DNA reads TGCGCCAGCAGCTTGGATTTCGGGGGGAACACTGAAGCTTTCTTT. The chain couples TRBV5-1 to TRBJ1-1; TRBD1 is a possible D gene (5 bases). Trimming shortened V by 0 bases and J by 1 base, and 10 bases separated the two germline ends. CDR1 and CDR2 (germline): SGHRS, YFSETQ. This CDR3 comprises 15 residues.

The chain carries TRBV2 and TRBJ2-1; D may be TRBD1 (5 bases). Germline V gives CDR1 SNHLY, CDR2 FYNNEI. The V end was cut by 5 bases, the J end by 2 bases, with 13 bases between. This CDR3 region has 15 residues. The CDR3 nucleotides read TGTGCCAGCAGTAGACAGACCGCAGCCTACAATGAGCAGTTCTTC. Amino acid sequence: CASSRQTAAYNEQFF. Combining the CDR3 with reference TRBV2 and TRBJ2-1 gives the whole variable domain EPEVTQTPSHQVTQMGQEVILRCVPISNHLYFYWYRQILGQKVEFLVSFYNNEISEKSEIFDDQFSVERPDGSNFTLKIRSTKLEDSAMYFCASSRQTAAYNEQFFGPGTRLTVL.

The DNA for the CDR3 is TGTGCCAGCTCACTCACTAGCGGCAACAACAATGAGCAGTTCTTC. It encodes CASSLTSGNNNEQFF. The rearrangement links TRBV18 to TRBJ2-1; 8 bases line up with TRBD2. CDR3 length: 15 residues. The J segment lost 5 bases and the V segment lost 4 bases, leaving 7 bases of the junction unmatched. Germline V gene data show CDR1 as KGHSH and CDR2 as LQKENI. Supplemented by reference TRBV18 and TRBJ2-1, the full variable domain reads NAGVMQNPRHLVRRRGQEARLRCSPMKGHSHVYWYRQLPEEGLKFMVYLQKENIIDESGMPKERFSAEFPKEGPSILRIQQVVRGDSAAYFCASSLTSGNNNEQFFGPGTRLTVL.

The chain couples TRBV27 to TRBJ2-1, with D possibly TRBD1 on 5 matching bases. Germline CDR1 reads MNHEY; CDR2 reads SMNVEV (reference sequence). V was trimmed by 2 bases and J by 4 bases, leaving 15 bases between them. The CDR3 is 16 residues long. The CDR3 sequence is CASSLTPGKGYNEQFF. For the CDR3, the DNA is TGTGCCAGCAGTTTAACGCCAGGGAAAGGGTACAATGAGCAGTTCTTC.

This chain links TRBV15 with TRBJ2-7, with TRBD2 matching 9 bases. The CDR3 loop spans 15 amino acids. Trimming removed 4 bases from V and 7 bases from J; junction bases left unmatched: 11. Germline V gene data show CDR1 as LNHNV and CDR2 as YYDKDF (reference sequence). CDR3 in amino acids: CATSTWGGRAGEQYF. CDR3 bases: TGTGCCACCAGCACCTGGGGCGGGAGGGCCGGGGAGCAGTACTTC.

The chain links TRBV27 to TRBJ1-2, with TRBD1 as a possible D gene (5 bases). The CDR3 totals 16 residues. Trimming shortened V by 0 bases and J by 8 bases, and 19 bases separated the two germline ends. The germline V gene has CDR1 MNHEY and CDR2 SMNVEV (reference sequence). CDR3 nucleotides: TGTGCCAGCAGTTTATCCGTTCGTCCAGGGCCTTCCGGCTACACCTTC. Residues: CASSLSVRPGPSGYTF.

The chain combines TRBV4-2 with TRBJ2-1; 7 nucleotides line up with TRBD2. CDR3 length equals 17 residues. Germline trimming cut 2 bases from V and 6 bases from J; bases unmatched to any gene: 13. Germline V CDR1 and CDR2: LGHNA, YNFKEQ. The CDR3 sequence is CASSQNPPAGKLNEQFF. The DNA for the CDR3 is TGTGCCAGCAGCCAAAACCCCCCAGCGGGGAAGCTCAATGAGCAGTTCTTC.

V is TRBV18 and J is TRBJ1-1; maybe TRBD1 (5 bases). Germline V gene data show CDR1 as KGHSH and CDR2 as LQKENI. With 0 bases removed from V and 6 bases from J, the gap between germline ends came to 20 bases. The CDR3 has 17 amino acids. The CDR3 DNA sequence: TGTGCCAGCTCACCACCGATTTGGGGCAGTGACCCCCCTGAAGCTTTCTTT. Protein: CASSPPIWGSDPPEAFF.

The genes are TRBV7-9 and TRBJ2-3; no firm D call. The ends were cut back, 1 base at V and 3 bases at J, with 8 bases in the middle. The germline CDR1 and CDR2 sequences are SEHNR and FQNEAQ (reference sequence). The CDR3 is 14 residues long. DNA for the CDR3: TGTGCCAGCAGCTTAGAAGCCCCTACAGATACGCAGTATTTT. Translating it yields CASSLEAPTDTQYF.

This clone appeared a single time. Relative to the germline gene, one junction end is altered; a read error may explain this. The V call is TRBV7-7, the J call TRBJ2-7; D ambiguous. In germline, CDR1 is SSHAT, CDR2 FNYEAQ (reference sequence). The CDR3 loop spans 14 amino acids. The CDR3 coding sequence is TGTGCTAGCAGCGTCGGAGTCAGCTCCTACGAGCAGTACTTC. Translated, it gives CASSVGVSSYEQYF.

The rearrangement uses TRBV19 and TRBJ2-7; the match to TRBD2 covers 10 bases. The germline CDR1 and CDR2 sequences are LNHDA and SQIVND (reference sequence). With V trimmed by 4 bases and J by 3 bases, 15 bases remained unmatched. This CDR3 has 18 residues. The CDR3 DNA sequence: TGTGCCAGTAGTAGTATGGGCATGGCAACTAGCGGGGTCTACGAGCAGTACTTC. Encoded protein: CASSSMGMATSGVYEQYF.

The V gene is TRBV5-1, the J gene TRBJ2-5, with D unresolved. Trimming left V 4 bases short and J 2 bases short, with 3 bases between. Germline CDR1 and CDR2: SGHRS and YFSETQ. This CDR3 is built from 11 residues. The DNA for the CDR3 is TGCGCCAGCAGCCTTCAAGAGACCCAGTACTTC. Encoded protein: CASSLQETQYF. Full variable domain (outside the CDR3, taken from reference TRBV5-1 and TRBJ2-5): KAGVTQTPRYLIKTRGQQVTLSCSPISGHRSVSWYQQTPGQGLQFLFEYFSETQRNKGNFPGRFSGRQFSNSRSEMNVSTLELGDSALYLCASSLQETQYFGPGTRLLVL.

The gene calls are TRBV7-3 and TRBJ1-4; D unresolved. The V and J ends lost 5 bases and 7 bases respectively, with 14 bases between them. Germline CDR1 is SGHTA and CDR2 is FQGTGA. The CDR3 loop spans 14 amino acids. The CDR3 spells CASSTFVGSEKLFF. The CDR3 DNA is TGTGCCAGCAGCACCTTCGTTGGAAGTGAAAAACTGTTTTTT.

The chain links TRBV25-1 to TRBJ1-2; 8 nucleotides match TRBD1. V lost 7 bases, J lost 8 bases, and 6 bases stayed unmatched. In germline, CDR1 is MGHDK, CDR2 SYGVNS. The CDR3 totals 12 residues. CDR3 in amino acids: CASTTGASGYTF. In DNA, the CDR3 is TGTGCCAGCACGACAGGGGCTAGCGGCTACACCTTC.

The chain recombines TRBV19 with TRBJ1-1; D possibly corresponds to TRBD1 (6 bases). The CDR3 has 15 residues. Germline loops: CDR1 LNHDA, CDR2 SQIVND (reference sequence). Trimming removed 3 bases from V and 10 bases from J, with 21 bases in between. CDR3 loop: CASSMAGVERGSAFF. The CDR3 DNA is TGTGCCAGTAGTATGGCAGGGGTGGAGCGTGGGTCAGCTTTCTTT.

The rearrangement joins TRBV6-1 to TRBJ1-1; D uncertain. This CDR3 has 16 amino acids. Per germline, CDR1 MNHNS and CDR2 SASEGT. Trimming removed 4 bases from V and 1 base from J, with 16 bases in between. CDR3 loop: CASSGMIRLANTEAFF. DNA for the CDR3: TGTGCCAGCAGTGGAATGATCCGGTTGGCGAACACTGAAGCTTTCTTT.

CDR3 sequence reads: CASSPPGLTKETQYF. The CDR3 DNA is TGTGCCAGCTCACCACCGGGACTGACAAAAGAGACCCAGTACTTC. The J gene is TRBJ2-5, the V gene TRBV18; weak D call: TRBD2 (6 bases). Between the trimmed V and J ends, which lost 0 bases and 3 bases, there was a span of 11 bases. CDR1 KGHSH and CDR2 LQKENI come from the germline V gene. The CDR3 sequence is 15 residues long.

The rearrangement uses TRBV19 and TRBJ1-1; D ambiguous. Germline V CDR1 and CDR2: LNHDA, SQIVND (reference sequence). Trimming left V 7 bases short and J 2 bases short, with 11 bases between. The CDR3 contains 13 residues. CDR3 protein: CASTEQLNTEAFF. The DNA for the CDR3 is TGTGCCAGTACCGAACAGCTTAACACTGAAGCTTTCTTT.